The 18 T cell receptor beta chains reported below all come from one sample, sequenced in a study of identical twins. TCRdb reprocessed the 5' RACE reads with MiXCR, giving one entry per CDR3 protein. The repertoire holds hundreds of thousands of distinct CDR3 sequences, 18% seen once, with 13% in the top ten. These data also formed part of another study, on T cells expressing NK-cell markers.

The sample taken for sequencing was PBMCs. All receptors derive from a woman between 18 and 30 years old in good health.

This clonotype was found a few times. The chain carries TRBV12-3 or TRBV12-4 and TRBJ2-1, with 9 bases aligning to TRBD2. Trimming took 0 bases from V and 1 from J; bases not matched to a gene: 4. The CDR3 sequence is 17 residues long. The DNA for the CDR3 is TGTGCCAGCAGTTTAGCAAAGCGGGGGGCTTCCTACAATGAGCAGTTCTTC. Translating it yields CASSLAKRGASYNEQFF.

The chain combines TRBV29-1 with TRBJ2-5, with TRBD2 matching 11 bases. The germline CDR1 and CDR2 sequences are SQVTM and ANQGSEA. There are 14 residues in the CDR3. The V segment lost 6 bases and the J segment 5 bases; nucleotides outside the gene matches: 8. CDR3 DNA sequence: TGCAGCGTGAACCGACTAGCGGGAACGGAGACCCAGTACTTC. It is translated as CSVNRLAGTETQYF.

In this sample, this clonotype turned up a few times. The V and J genes are TRBV18 and TRBJ1-1, with no clear D. Germline V lookup: CDR1 KGHSH, CDR2 LQKENI. The CDR3 extends over 11 amino acids. V dropped 9 bases and J dropped 0 bases, with 5 bases sitting between them. CDR3 sequence: CASHMNTEAFF. CDR3 coding DNA: TGTGCCAGTCACATGAACACTGAAGCTTTCTTT.

The chain combines TRBV5-5 with TRBJ1-4, with unresolved D. Trimming cost V 7 bases and J 8 bases, with 24 bases left between them. CDR1 is SGHKS, CDR2 YYEKEE, per germline (reference sequence). The CDR3 length is 16 residues. CDR3 in DNA: TGTGCCAGCGGAATCCGGACGCTAAGGGAGGACGAAAAACTGTTTTTT. Amino acid sequence: CASGIRTLREDEKLFF.

This clonotype was seen a handful of times. The rearrangement joins TRBV29-1 to TRBJ2-5, with D perhaps TRBD1 or TRBD2 (6 bases each). The ends were cut back, 4 bases at V and 4 bases at J, with 10 bases in the middle. Germline CDR1 and CDR2: SQVTM and ANQGSEA. There are 12 residues in the CDR3. CDR3 sequence (DNA): TGCAGCGTTGCTGGAGGGGGAGAGACCCAGTACTTC. Protein sequence: CSVAGGGETQYF. The full variable domain, in which reference TRBV29-1 and TRBJ2-5 provide the parts outside the CDR3, is SAVISQKPSRDICQRGTSLTIQCQVDSQVTMMFWYRQQPGQSLTLIATANQGSEATYESGFVIDKFPISRPNLTFSTLTVSNMSPEDSSIYLCSVAGGGETQYFGPGTRLLVL.

The table lists this clonotype with many counts. The V and J genes are TRBV6-1 and TRBJ2-2; D not certain. The CDR3 length is 13 residues. Trimming removed 7 bases from V and 1 base from J, with 7 bases in between. Germline assignment: CDR1 MNHNS and CDR2 SASEGT. CDR3 nucleotide sequence: TGTGCCAGCAATCCGGAGAACACCGGGGAGCTGTTTTTT. It encodes CASNPENTGELFF.

The table lists this clonotype with a few counts. J is TRBJ2-3 and V is TRBV5-1; TRBD1 aligns across 9 bases. CDR1 is SGHRS, CDR2 YFSETQ, per germline. This CDR3 contains 15 residues. The ends lost 2 bases at V and 4 bases at J; junction bases unmatched: 5. The CDR3 coding sequence is TGCGCCAGCAGCTTTCGGGACAGGGTACCAGATACGCAGTATTTT. Its protein is CASSFRDRVPDTQYF.

This clonotype was seen repeatedly, ten times or more. The chain couples TRBV27 to TRBJ2-1; 7 nucleotides line up with TRBD1. The CDR3 runs 13 residues. The V gene end was trimmed by 10 bases and the J gene end by 4 bases; junction bases not matched to a gene: 7. CDR1 is MNHEY and CDR2 is SMNVEV in the germline V gene (reference sequence). The CDR3, as DNA: TGTGCCAATACGGACAGGCCTTACAATGAGCAGTTCTTC. This codes for CANTDRPYNEQFF.

The gene calls are TRBV28 and TRBJ2-7; 9 bases are shared with TRBD1. Germline lookup yields CDR1 MDHEN and CDR2 SYDVKM. The CDR3 covers 16 residues. Trimming cost V 8 bases and J 4 bases; bases outside gene matches: 15. The CDR3 loop is CASGPLGTGKRYEQYF. As DNA, the CDR3 is TGTGCCAGCGGCCCCTTGGGGACAGGGAAAAGATACGAGCAGTACTTC.

This chain uses TRBV15 with TRBJ2-5; D not certain. V lost 2 bases and J lost 2, with 0 bases in between. The germline V gene has CDR1 LNHNV and CDR2 YYDKDF (reference sequence). The CDR3 has 11 residues. CDR3 sequence reads: CATSRQETQYF. CDR3 nucleotides: TGTGCCACCAGCAGACAAGAGACCCAGTACTTC. Looking up the rest from reference TRBV15 and TRBJ2-5 gives the full variable domain: DAMVIQNPRYQVTQFGKPVTLSCSQTLNHNVMYWYQQKSSQAPKLLFHYYDKDFNNEADTPDNFQSRRPNTSFCFLDIRSPGLGDTAMYLCATSRQETQYFGPGTRLLVL.

Here the CDR3 reads CAWSRGTGLNEQFF. The CDR3 DNA sequence: TGTGCCTGGAGCAGGGGGACAGGGCTAAATGAGCAGTTCTTC. This chain uses TRBV30 with TRBJ2-1, with 9 positions matching TRBD1. The CDR3 contains 14 residues. From germline, CDR1 is GTSNPN and CDR2 SVGIG (reference sequence). V gave up 3 bases and J gave up 7 bases; unmatched junction bases: 7. The whole variable domain, filled in from reference TRBV30 and TRBJ2-1, reads SQTIHQWPATLVQPVGSPLSLECTVEGTSNPNLYWYRQAAGRGLQLLFYSVGIGQISSEVPQNLSASRPQDRQFILSSKKLLLSDSGFYLCAWSRGTGLNEQFFGPGTRLTVL.

The chain combines TRBV19 with TRBJ1-5, with D perhaps TRBD1 (6 bases). The CDR3 length is 15 residues. In germline, CDR1 is LNHDA, CDR2 SQIVND (reference sequence). V was trimmed by 5 bases and J by 7 bases, leaving 18 bases between them. The CDR3 DNA follows: TGTGCCAGTAGTGGGCTTTCCAGGGGTATCCAGCCCCAGCATTTT. Protein: CASSGLSRGIQPQHF.

A few counts support this clonotype. The CDR3 spells CASSQGRRYNEQFF. CDR3 sequence (DNA): TGCGCCAGCAGCCAAGGTAGACGTTACAATGAGCAGTTCTTC. This rearrangement joins TRBV4-3 to TRBJ2-1; D not resolved. The germline V and J ends were trimmed by 1 base and 4 bases, with 8 bases remaining between them. The germline gives CDR1 LGHNA, CDR2 YSLEER. The CDR3 runs 14 residues.

The chain recombines TRBV6-2 or TRBV6-3 with TRBJ1-2; unclear D gene. Germline V gene sequence: CDR1 MNHEY, CDR2 SVGEGT. The CDR3 runs 12 residues. Trimming cost V 8 bases and J 5 bases, with 12 bases left between them. The CDR3 DNA sequence: TGTGCCAGCCGGCAGCAACGATATGGCTACACCTTC. The encoded protein is CASRQQRYGYTF.

The chain links TRBV6-2 or TRBV6-3 to TRBJ1-2; D is uncertain. The germline gives CDR1 MNHEY, CDR2 SVGEGT. The V gene lost 11 bases and the J gene lost 7 bases, with 20 bases spanning the gap. This CDR3 is built from 13 residues. Here the CDR3 reads CASSYSARFGYTF. DNA for the CDR3: TGTGCCTCCAGTTACTCGGCGCGGTTTGGCTACACCTTC.

The chain couples TRBV20-1 to TRBJ2-2; D not certain. This CDR3 region has 14 residues. Germline V gene data show CDR1 as DFQATT and CDR2 as SNEGSKA (reference sequence). V lost 4 bases and J lost 2, with 11 bases in between. In nucleotides, the CDR3 is TGCAGTGCTACCGGCCCACAAAACACCGGGGAGCTGTTTTTT. As protein: CSATGPQNTGELFF.

The chain combines TRBV20-1 with TRBJ2-3; the D gene is possibly TRBD1 (5 bases). CDR1 is DFQATT, CDR2 SNEGSKA, per germline (reference sequence). Trimming removed 3 bases from V and 0 bases from J, with 10 bases in between. There are 14 residues in the CDR3. The CDR3 DNA follows: TGCAGTGCTAGTGGGGCGGAGAGCACAGATACGCAGTATTTT. Residues: CSASGAESTDTQYF.

The V and J genes are TRBV6-1 and TRBJ2-2, with 10 nucleotides matching TRBD1. V dropped 5 bases and J dropped 5; count of bases not matched to a gene: 5. CDR1 is MNHNS and CDR2 is SASEGT in the germline V gene. This CDR3 has 15 amino acids. The CDR3 sequence: CASSRQGAGTGELFF. The CDR3 DNA sequence: TGTGCCAGCAGTCGACAGGGGGCAGGGACCGGGGAGCTGTTTTTT.